A single sample is the source of the 19 T cell receptor beta chains below, sequenced in a study of esophageal squamous cell carcinoma under preoperative chemotherapy. Time point reported: before preoperative PTX-NDP chemotherapy. TCRdb independently ran MiXCR on the PCR reads; one entry per CDR3 protein. The table shows thousands of distinct CDR3 sequences, with approximately 31% occurring only once. This sample was gathered from a patient given preoperative chemotherapy. The receptors originated from a human donor with esophageal squamous cell carcinoma. The donor label of this sample is uncertain.

On this clonotype itself: Its ends do not fully match the called genes, so a read error is possible. V gene TRBV7-2 combines with J gene TRBJ2-1; 7 bases are shared with TRBD1. Germline V gives CDR1 SGHTA, CDR2 FQGNSA. CDR3 length: 16 amino acids. CDR3 region: CASSRGHRGNGGMQLF. Here the CDR3 DNA reads TGTGCCAGCAGCCGAGGGCACAGGGGAAATGGAGGCATGCAGTTGTTC.

This clonotype was seen at least ten times. The chain joins TRBV4-1 to TRBJ2-1, with D tentatively TRBD2 (6 bases). With the DNA end fitting TRBJ2-5 better, the J assignment may be wrong. Germline V CDR1 and CDR2: MGHRA, YSYEKL. The CDR3 length is 15 residues. CDR3 region: CASSQAPTGAETQYF. CDR3 DNA sequence: TGCGCCAGCAGCCAAGCCCCGACGGGAGCCGAGACCCAGTACTTC.

Worth noting for this clonotype: The conserved phenylalanine or tryptophan is not found at the CDR3 terminus, so this likely reflects a read error. The V gene is TRBV6-1, the J gene TRBJ2-7; the D gene could be TRBD1 or TRBD2 (5 bases each). The germline V gene has CDR1 MNHNS and CDR2 SASEGT. The CDR3 has 13 amino acids. The CDR3 sequence: CASSETGRYEQYL. The CDR3 DNA reads as TGTGCGAGCAGTGAAACGGGACGCTACGAGCAGTACTTG.

The chain carries TRBV29-1 and TRBJ2-1; D might be TRBD1 (6 bases). The DNA end is more similar to TRBJ2-7, so the J call may be wrong. CDR1 SQVTM and CDR2 ANQGSEA come from the germline V gene. The CDR3 covers 12 residues. The CDR3 protein is CSVKGTPYEQYF. In DNA, the CDR3 is TGCAGCGTTAAGGGGACACCCTACGAGCAGTACTTC.

In regard to this clonotype: At one end, the junction sequence differs from germline, possibly due to a read error. V is TRBV27 and J is TRBJ2-3, with TRBD2 matching 12 bases. Germline V lookup: CDR1 MNHEY, CDR2 SMNVEV (reference sequence). The CDR3 runs 20 residues. CDR3 in DNA: TGCACCAGCAGTTTATCGCTGACTAGCGGGAGACCTACTAGCACAGATACGCAGTATTTT. Amino acid sequence: CTSSLSLTSGRPTSTDTQYF.

This clonotype was found a few times. A much larger clone differs from this one at a single base, so this may be a read error. This rearrangement joins TRBV6-5 to TRBJ2-1; perhaps TRBD2 as D (5 bases). Germline lookup yields CDR1 MNHEY and CDR2 SVGAGI. V was pared by 0 bases and J by 10 bases, with 16 bases between. The CDR3 totals 15 residues. DNA of the CDR3: TGTGCCAGCAGTTACTCCCTGGACTCGGCCTACGAGCAGTTCTTC. It specifies CASSYSLDSAYEQFF.

This clonotype was counted a few times. The chain couples TRBV27 to TRBJ2-1; a weak D match, TRBD2 (5 bases). V was cut by 1 base and J by 10 bases, with 14 bases left in between. Germline CDR1 is MNHEY and CDR2 is SMNVEV (reference sequence). CDR3 size: 14 residues. CDR3 DNA sequence: TGTGCCAGCAGTTTATTCGGGAATTCCTACGAGCAGTTCTTC. Translating it yields CASSLFGNSYEQFF.

The chain combines TRBV12-3 or TRBV12-4 with TRBJ1-2; no reliable D call. Trimming stripped 4 bases from V and 8 bases from J, with 17 bases between. The CDR3 totals 14 residues. CDR3 coding DNA: TGTGCCAGCAGTTCTGAACGGATCCGCCGAGGCTACACCTTC. This translates into CASSSERIRRGYTF.

Sample share makes this clonotype medium-sized. The chain links TRBV7-2 to TRBJ2-1; 12 positions agree with TRBD2. Germline-derived CDR1 and CDR2 are SGHTA and FQGNSA. The CDR3 covers 15 residues. V shed 5 bases and J 9 bases; nucleotides not matched to a gene: 8. This chain's CDR3 is CASSPGLAGSGEQFF. The CDR3 DNA is TGTGCCAGCAGCCCCGGACTAGCGGGATCGGGTGAGCAGTTCTTC.

This clonotype was counted at least ten times. The chain couples TRBV12-3 or TRBV12-4 to TRBJ2-3; D unclear. V gave up 7 bases and J gave up 0 bases, with 11 bases separating them. The CDR3 loop spans 14 amino acids. The CDR3 nucleotides are TGTGCCAGCACACGTGACGGTAGCACAGATACGCAGTATTTT. It codes for CASTRDGSTDTQYF.

This clonotype has at least ten counts. The chain has TRBV5-8 and TRBJ2-3; 10 bases are shared with TRBD2. The CDR3 extends over 16 amino acids. CDR1 is SGHTS and CDR2 is YDEGEE in the germline V gene. Unmatched junction bases numbered 7, after V lost 0 bases and J lost 6 bases. CDR3 residues: CASSLVLAGSWDTQYF. The DNA of the CDR3 is TGTGCCAGCAGCTTGGTACTAGCGGGGTCTTGGGATACGCAGTATTTT.

This clonotype was observed once. The chain links TRBV6-1 to TRBJ2-1; 9 positions match TRBD1. The J call could be wrong; TRBJ2-7 is a better fit for the DNA end. The CDR3 covers 14 residues. Germline V gives CDR1 MNHNS, CDR2 SASEGT. The CDR3 region has the DNA TGTGCCAGCCGACGACAGGGGGATACGTACGAGCAGTACTTC. This gives the protein CASRRQGDTYEQYF.

This clonotype is judged medium-sized. The rearrangement joins TRBV6-5 to TRBJ2-4; a possible D gene is TRBD2 (6 bases). The CDR3 contains 17 residues. V lost 0 bases, J lost 6 bases, and 18 bases lay in between. Germline loops: CDR1 MNHEY, CDR2 SVGAGI. The CDR3 region is CASSYSGGGSKGNIQYF. CDR3 in DNA: TGTGCCAGCAGTTACTCGGGGGGAGGCTCGAAGGGAAACATTCAGTACTTC.

Of note for this clonotype: Mismatch with germline at one junction end may stem from a read error. The rearrangement uses TRBV5-6 and TRBJ2-1, with 8 nucleotides matching TRBD2. The CDR3 consists of 18 residues. Germline V gene data show CDR1 as SGHDT and CDR2 as YYEEEE. CDR3 in DNA: TGTGCGAGCAGCGCCGGGAGTAGCGGGATTAGGGTCTACAATGAGCAGTTCTTC. It translates to CASSAGSSGIRVYNEQFF. The whole variable domain, remainder taken from reference TRBV5-6 and TRBJ2-1, is DAGVTQSPTHLIKTRGQQVTLRCSPKSGHDTVSWYQQALGQGPQFIFQYYEEEERQRGNFPDRFSGHQFPNYSSELNVNALLLGDSALYLCASSAGSSGIRVYNEQFFGPGTRLTVL.

This clonotype rates as medium-sized (0.01 to 0.1%). The chain recombines TRBV12-3 or TRBV12-4 with TRBJ1-2; D remains ambiguous. The V end lost 5 bases, the J end lost 1 base, and 8 bases lay between the germline ends. The CDR3 is 13 amino acids. The CDR3 DNA reads as TGTGCCAGCAGTCCCCGGCTTAACTATGGCTACACCTTC. Translating gives CASSPRLNYGYTF.

This clonotype came up a few times. The chain combines TRBV5-6 with TRBJ2-3; a possible D gene is TRBD2 (5 bases). The CDR3 totals 16 residues. The V and J ends lost 7 bases and 0 bases respectively, with 18 bases between them. Germline assignment: CDR1 SGHDT and CDR2 YYEEEE. CDR3 bases: TGTGCCAGCTACCCCGGGGTGCGGATTAGCACAGATACGCAGTATTTT. Protein: CASYPGVRISTDTQYF.

The chain combines TRBV5-1 with TRBJ2-3; perhaps TRBD2 as D (5 bases). The J call may be in error: the DNA end matches TRBJ2-5 better. The CDR3 consists of 12 residues. CDR1 and CDR2 (germline): SGHRS, YFSETQ. The CDR3 reads CASRREQETQYF. In nucleotides, the CDR3 is TGCGCCAGCAGGAGGGAGCAAGAGACCCAGTACTTC.

The genes are TRBV19 and TRBJ2-3, with a possible D match to TRBD2 (6 bases). The last part of the DNA fits TRBJ2-1 better; the J call may be wrong. The V gene's germline CDR1 is LNHDA and CDR2 SQIVND (reference sequence). This CDR3 region has 15 residues. CDR3 in DNA: TGTGCCAGTAGTATAGTGACTAGTACTTACAATGAGCAGTTCTTC. It is translated as CASSIVTSTYNEQFF.

Ten or more counts support this clonotype. A much larger clone is a single base away; this may be a read error. J is TRBJ2-1 and V is TRBV7-2; either TRBD1 or TRBD2 may supply D (5 bases each). CDR3 length: 12 residues. The V and J ends lost 1 base and 12 bases respectively, with 10 bases between them. Germline V CDR1 and CDR2: SGHTA, FQGNSA. CDR3 DNA sequence: TGTGCCAGCAGCTTAGGAGGGGAGTTGCAGTTCTTC. This gives the protein CASSLGGELQFF. Based on the CDR3 plus reference TRBV7-2 and TRBJ2-1, the full variable domain is GAGVSQSPSNKVTEKGKDVELRCDPISGHTALYWYRQSLGQGLEFLIYFQGNSAPDKSGLPSDRFSAERTGGSVSTLTIQRTQQEDSAVYLCASSLGGELQFFGPGTRLTVL.